This passage covers 5 T cell receptor beta chains from one sample sequenced in a study of OX40 agonist ivuxolimab in advanced cancers. Method: immunoSEQ multiplex PCR; TCRdb's copy keeps in-frame clones and lacks some. The sample yields about 76,000 clones, over 75% seen once. The input for sequencing was CD4+ or CD8+ T cells sorted from blood, taken in a trial of the OX40 agonist ivuxolimab. The receptors come from an adult with an advanced solid tumor such as melanoma, head and neck, liver or kidney cancer.

The chain uses TRBV4-3 and TRBJ2-7, with a possible D match to TRBD1 (5 bases). The CDR3 extends over 15 amino acids. Germline values: CDR1 LGHNA, CDR2 YSLEER. The V end lost 6 bases, the J end lost 1 base, and 16 bases lay between the germline ends. The CDR3 DNA is TGCGCCAGCAGTCACCAACAGGCGACGTCCTACGAGCAGTACTTC. Amino acids: CASSHQQATSYEQYF.

This sequence joins TRBV19 and TRBJ2-7; tentative D call: TRBD1 (5 bases). The CDR3 totals 16 residues. The germline gives CDR1 LNHDA, CDR2 SQIVND (reference sequence). Trimming pared 5 bases from V and 2 bases from J, leaving 19 bases between. The CDR3 here is CASSSASGAPTYEQYF. In DNA, the CDR3 is TGTGCCAGTAGTTCCGCTTCTGGGGCCCCAACCTACGAGCAGTACTTC.

This clone has just a few counts. The chain has TRBV7-2 and TRBJ2-5, with D unclear. With 1 base removed from V and 7 bases from J, the gap between germline ends came to 16 bases. Per the germline V gene, CDR1 is SGHTA and CDR2 is FQGNSA. This CDR3 spans 15 amino acids. The CDR3 is CASSLEGGRPRTQYF. The CDR3 DNA follows: TGTGCCAGCAGCTTAGAGGGTGGACGTCCTAGGACCCAGTACTTC.

The chain recombines TRBV4-2 with TRBJ1-6; 7 nucleotides line up with TRBD1. The junction had 7 bases not matched to a gene; V was cut back by 0 bases and J by 8 bases. Germline V CDR1 and CDR2: LGHNA, YNFKEQ. This CDR3 has 16 amino acids. The chain's CDR3 is CASSQDMGDSYSPLHF. The CDR3 DNA sequence: TGTGCCAGCAGCCAAGATATGGGGGACAGCTATTCACCCCTCCACTTT.

The chain joins TRBV7-2 to TRBJ1-4; D might be TRBD1 (5 bases). CDR1 SGHTA and CDR2 FQGNSA come from the germline V gene. The germline V and J ends were trimmed by 0 bases and 8 bases, with 10 bases remaining between them. The CDR3 spans 14 residues. The CDR3 here is CASSLAGVGEKLFF. The CDR3 DNA is TGTGCCAGCAGCTTAGCAGGGGTAGGAGAAAAACTGTTTTTT.